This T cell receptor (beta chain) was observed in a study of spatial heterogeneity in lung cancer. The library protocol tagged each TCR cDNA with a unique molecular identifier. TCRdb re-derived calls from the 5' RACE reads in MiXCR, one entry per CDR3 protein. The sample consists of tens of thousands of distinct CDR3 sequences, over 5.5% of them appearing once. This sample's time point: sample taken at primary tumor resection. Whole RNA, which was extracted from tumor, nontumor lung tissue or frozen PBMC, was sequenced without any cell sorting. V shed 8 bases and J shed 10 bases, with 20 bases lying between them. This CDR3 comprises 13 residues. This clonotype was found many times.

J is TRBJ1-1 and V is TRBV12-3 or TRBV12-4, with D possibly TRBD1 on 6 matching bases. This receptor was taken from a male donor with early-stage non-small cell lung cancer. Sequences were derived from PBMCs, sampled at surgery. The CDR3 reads CASHRSSGGTAFF. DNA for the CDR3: TGTGCCAGCCATAGGTCCTCCGGGGGCACAGCTTTCTTT.